This T cell receptor beta chain originates from a study of T cell responses to AZD1222 COVID-19 vaccine. Assay used: immunoSEQ multiplex PCR; TCRdb lists only in-frame clones, some missing. This sample has over 100,000 clones; 87% occur once, and the top ten carry approximately 5%. CDR3 length: 15 amino acids. The V gene's germline CDR1 is PRHDT and CDR2 FYEKMQ (reference sequence). V was clipped by 2 bases and J by 4 bases; unmatched bases: 2. The specimen was peripheral blood, collected on day 0 of AZD1222 vaccination. The chain carries TRBV13 and TRBJ2-3, with 11 nucleotides matching TRBD2. This TCR was recovered from an adult in good health. CDR3 region: CASSLKLAGADTQYF. DNA of the CDR3: TGTGCCAGCAGCTTAAAACTAGCGGGAGCAGATACGCAGTATTTT.